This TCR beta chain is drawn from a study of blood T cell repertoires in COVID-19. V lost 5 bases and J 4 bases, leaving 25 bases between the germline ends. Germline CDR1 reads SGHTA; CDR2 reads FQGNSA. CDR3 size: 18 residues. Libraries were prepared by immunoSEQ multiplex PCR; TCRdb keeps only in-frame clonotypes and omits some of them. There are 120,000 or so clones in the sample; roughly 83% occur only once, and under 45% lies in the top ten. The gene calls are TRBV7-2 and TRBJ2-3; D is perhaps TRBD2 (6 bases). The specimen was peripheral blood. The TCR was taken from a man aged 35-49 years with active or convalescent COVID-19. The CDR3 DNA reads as TGTGCCAGCAGCCCCCTCCGAATGGAGGGTGGAAGTTCAGATACGCAGTATTTT. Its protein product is CASSPLRMEGGSSDTQYF.